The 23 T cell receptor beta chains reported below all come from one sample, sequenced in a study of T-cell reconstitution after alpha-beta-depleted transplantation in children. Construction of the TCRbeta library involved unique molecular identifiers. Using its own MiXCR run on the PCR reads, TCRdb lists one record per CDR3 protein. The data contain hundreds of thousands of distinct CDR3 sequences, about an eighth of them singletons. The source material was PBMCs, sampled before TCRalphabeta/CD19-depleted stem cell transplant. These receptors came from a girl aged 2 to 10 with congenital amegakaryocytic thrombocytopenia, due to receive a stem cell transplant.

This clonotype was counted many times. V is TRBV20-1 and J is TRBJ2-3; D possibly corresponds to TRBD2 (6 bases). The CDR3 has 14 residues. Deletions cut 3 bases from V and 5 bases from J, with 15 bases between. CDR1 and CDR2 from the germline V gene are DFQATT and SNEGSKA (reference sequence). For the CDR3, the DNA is TGCAGTGCTAGGCGGCGGGAAGGTGGAGATACGCAGTATTTT. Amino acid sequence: CSARRREGGDTQYF.

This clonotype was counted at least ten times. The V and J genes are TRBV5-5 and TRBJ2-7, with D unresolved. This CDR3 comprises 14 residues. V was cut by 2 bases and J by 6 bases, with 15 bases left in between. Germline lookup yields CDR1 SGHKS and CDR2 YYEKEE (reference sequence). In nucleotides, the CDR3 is TGTGCCAGCAGCTTCATCGGGCAGCAGGCCGAGCAGTACTTC. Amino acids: CASSFIGQQAEQYF.

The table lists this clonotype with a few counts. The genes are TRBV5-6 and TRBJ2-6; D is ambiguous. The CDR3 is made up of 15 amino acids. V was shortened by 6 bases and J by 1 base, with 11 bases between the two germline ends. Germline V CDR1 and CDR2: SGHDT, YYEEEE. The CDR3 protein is CASTHAISGANVLTF. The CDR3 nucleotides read TGTGCCAGCACCCATGCAATATCTGGGGCCAACGTCCTGACTTTC.

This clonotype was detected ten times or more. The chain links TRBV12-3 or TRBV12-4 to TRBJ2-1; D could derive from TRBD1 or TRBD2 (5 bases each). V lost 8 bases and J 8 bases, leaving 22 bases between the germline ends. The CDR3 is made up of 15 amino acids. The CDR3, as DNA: TGTGCCAGCGGGGCGTCAGAGTGGGGTAGCGATGAGCAGTTCTTC. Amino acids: CASGASEWGSDEQFF.

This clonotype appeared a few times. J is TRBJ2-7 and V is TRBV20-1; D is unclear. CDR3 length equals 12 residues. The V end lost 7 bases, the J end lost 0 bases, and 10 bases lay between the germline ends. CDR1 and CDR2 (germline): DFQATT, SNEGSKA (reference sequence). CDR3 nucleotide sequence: TGCAGTGGGAGTGGTAGCTCCTACGAGCAGTACTTC. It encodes CSGSGSSYEQYF.

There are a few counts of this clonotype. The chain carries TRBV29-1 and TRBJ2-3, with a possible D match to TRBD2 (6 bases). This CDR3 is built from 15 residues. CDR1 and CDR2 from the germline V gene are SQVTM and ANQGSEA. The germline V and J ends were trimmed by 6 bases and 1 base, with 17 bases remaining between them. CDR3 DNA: TGCAGCGTGGGGGGACTCCTCTCGGGCACAGATACGCAGTATTTT. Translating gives CSVGGLLSGTDTQYF.

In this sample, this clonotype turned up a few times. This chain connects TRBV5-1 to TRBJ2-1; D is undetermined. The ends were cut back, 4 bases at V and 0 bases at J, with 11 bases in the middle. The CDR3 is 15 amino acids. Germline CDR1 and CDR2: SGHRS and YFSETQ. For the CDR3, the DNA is TGCGCCAGCAGCCTTCAGAAAAGCTCCTACAATGAGCAGTTCTTC. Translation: CASSLQKSSYNEQFF.

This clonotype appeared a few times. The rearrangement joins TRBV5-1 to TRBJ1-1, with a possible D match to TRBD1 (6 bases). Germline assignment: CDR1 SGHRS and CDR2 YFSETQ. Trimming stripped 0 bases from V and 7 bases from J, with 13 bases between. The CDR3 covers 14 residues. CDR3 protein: CASSLEERGDEAFF. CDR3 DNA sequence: TGCGCCAGCAGCTTGGAGGAGAGGGGGGATGAAGCTTTCTTT.

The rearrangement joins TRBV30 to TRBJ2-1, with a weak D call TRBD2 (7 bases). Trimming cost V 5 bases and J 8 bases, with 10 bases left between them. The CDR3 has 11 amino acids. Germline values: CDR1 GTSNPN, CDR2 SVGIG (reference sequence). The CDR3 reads CAWYGGHEQFF. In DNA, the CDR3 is TGTGCCTGGTACGGGGGGCATGAGCAGTTCTTC.

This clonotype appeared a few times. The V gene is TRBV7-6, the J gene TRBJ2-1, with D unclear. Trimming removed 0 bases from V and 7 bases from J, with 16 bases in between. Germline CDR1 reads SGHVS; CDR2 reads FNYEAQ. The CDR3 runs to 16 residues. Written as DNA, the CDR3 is TGTGCCAGCAGCTTAGCGCCCCAAAAATTTAGTAATGAGCAGTTCTTC. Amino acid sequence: CASSLAPQKFSNEQFF. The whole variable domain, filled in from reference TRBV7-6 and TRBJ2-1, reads GAGVSQSPRYKVTKRGQDVALRCDPISGHVSLYWYRQALGQGPEFLTYFNYEAQQDKSGLPNDRFSAERPEGSISTLTIQRTEQRDSAMYRCASSLAPQKFSNEQFFGPGTRLTVL.

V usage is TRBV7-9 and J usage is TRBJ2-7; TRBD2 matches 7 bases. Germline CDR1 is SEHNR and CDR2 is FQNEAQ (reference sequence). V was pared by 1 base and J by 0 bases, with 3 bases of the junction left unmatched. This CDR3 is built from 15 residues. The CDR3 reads CASSLVLAASYEQYF. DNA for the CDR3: TGTGCCAGCAGCTTAGTCCTAGCGGCCTCCTACGAGCAGTACTTC.

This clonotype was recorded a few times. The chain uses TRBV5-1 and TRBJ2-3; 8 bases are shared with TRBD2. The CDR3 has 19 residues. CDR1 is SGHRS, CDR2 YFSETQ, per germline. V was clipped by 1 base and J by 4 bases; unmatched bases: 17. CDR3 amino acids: CASSLKFERASGSSDTQYF. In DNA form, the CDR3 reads TGCGCCAGCAGCTTGAAATTTGAGAGGGCAAGCGGGAGTTCAGATACGCAGTATTTT.

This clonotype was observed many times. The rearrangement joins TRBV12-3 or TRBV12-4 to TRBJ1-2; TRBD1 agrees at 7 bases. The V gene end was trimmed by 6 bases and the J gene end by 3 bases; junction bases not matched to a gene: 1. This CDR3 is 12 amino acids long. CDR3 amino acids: CASSGTDYGYTF. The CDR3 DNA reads TGTGCCAGCAGCGGGACAGACTATGGCTACACCTTC.

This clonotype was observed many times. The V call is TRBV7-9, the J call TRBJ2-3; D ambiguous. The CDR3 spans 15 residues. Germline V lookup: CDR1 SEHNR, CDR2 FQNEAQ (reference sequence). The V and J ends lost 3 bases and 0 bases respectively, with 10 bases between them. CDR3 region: CASSFGPTSTDTQYF. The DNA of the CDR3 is TGTGCCAGCAGCTTCGGGCCCACTAGCACAGATACGCAGTATTTT.

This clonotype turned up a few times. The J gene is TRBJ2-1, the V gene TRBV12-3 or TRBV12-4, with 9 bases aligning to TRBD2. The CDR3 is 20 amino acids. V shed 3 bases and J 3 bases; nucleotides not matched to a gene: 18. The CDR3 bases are TGTGCCAGCAGTTTTCAGCGCCGTGGACTAGCGTTTAAAGTCTACAATGAGCAGTTCTTC. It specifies CASSFQRRGLAFKVYNEQFF.

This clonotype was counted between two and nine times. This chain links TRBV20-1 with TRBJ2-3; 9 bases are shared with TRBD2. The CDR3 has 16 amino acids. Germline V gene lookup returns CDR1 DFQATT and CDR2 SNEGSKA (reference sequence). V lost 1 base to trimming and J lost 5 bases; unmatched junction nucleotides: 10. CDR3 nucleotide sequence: TGCAGTGCTAGAGGGTTCGGCGGGAGGGCCGGAGATACGCAGTATTTT. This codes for CSARGFGGRAGDTQYF.

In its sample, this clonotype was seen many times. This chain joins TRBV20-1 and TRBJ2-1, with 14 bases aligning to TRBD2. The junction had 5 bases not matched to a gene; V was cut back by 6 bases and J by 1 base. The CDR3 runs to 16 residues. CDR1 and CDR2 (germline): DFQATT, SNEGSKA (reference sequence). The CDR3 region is CSAKRTSGGSYNEQFF. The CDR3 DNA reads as TGCAGTGCCAAAAGGACTAGCGGGGGGTCCTACAATGAGCAGTTCTTC.

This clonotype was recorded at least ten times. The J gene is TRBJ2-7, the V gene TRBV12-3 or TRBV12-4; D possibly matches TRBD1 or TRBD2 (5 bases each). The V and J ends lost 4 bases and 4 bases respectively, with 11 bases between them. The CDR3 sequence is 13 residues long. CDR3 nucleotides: TGTGCCAGCAGTTCGCTTGGGGGTTACGAGCAGTACTTC. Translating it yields CASSSLGGYEQYF.

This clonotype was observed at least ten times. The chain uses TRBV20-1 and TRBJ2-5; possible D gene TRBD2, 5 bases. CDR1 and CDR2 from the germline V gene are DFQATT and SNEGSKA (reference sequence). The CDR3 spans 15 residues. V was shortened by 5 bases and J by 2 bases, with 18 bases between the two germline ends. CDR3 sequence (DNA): TGCAGTGCTTCATTTGAGCGGCTGATTCAAGAGACCCAGTACTTC. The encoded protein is CSASFERLIQETQYF.

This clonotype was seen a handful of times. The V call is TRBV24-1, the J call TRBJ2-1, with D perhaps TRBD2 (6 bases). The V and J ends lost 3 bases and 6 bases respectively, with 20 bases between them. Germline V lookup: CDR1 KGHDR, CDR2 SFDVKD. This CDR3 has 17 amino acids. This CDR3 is CATSDPQGTPGGNEQFF. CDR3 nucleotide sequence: TGTGCCACCAGTGATCCCCAAGGGACTCCCGGGGGCAATGAGCAGTTCTTC.

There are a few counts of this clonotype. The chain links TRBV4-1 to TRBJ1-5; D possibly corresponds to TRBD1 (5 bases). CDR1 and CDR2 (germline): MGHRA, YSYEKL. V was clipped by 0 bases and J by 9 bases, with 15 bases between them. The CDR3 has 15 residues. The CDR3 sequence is CASSQEGGTVGPQHF. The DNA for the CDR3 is TGCGCCAGCAGCCAAGAGGGGGGGACGGTTGGGCCCCAGCATTTT.

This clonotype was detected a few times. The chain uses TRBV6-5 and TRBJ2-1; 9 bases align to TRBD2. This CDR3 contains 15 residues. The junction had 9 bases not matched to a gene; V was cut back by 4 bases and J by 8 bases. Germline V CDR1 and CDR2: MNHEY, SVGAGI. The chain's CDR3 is CASSLGLAVSHEQFF. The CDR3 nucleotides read TGTGCCAGCAGTTTGGGACTAGCCGTTTCCCATGAGCAGTTCTTC.

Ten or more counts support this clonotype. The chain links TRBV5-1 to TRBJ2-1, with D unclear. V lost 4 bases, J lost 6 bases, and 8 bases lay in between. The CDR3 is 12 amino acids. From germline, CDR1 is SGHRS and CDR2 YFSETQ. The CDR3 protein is CASSDVGNEQFF. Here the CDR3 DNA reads TGCGCCAGCAGCGACGTCGGCAATGAGCAGTTCTTC.